This T cell receptor (beta chain) came from a study of radiotherapy plus CTLA-4 blockade in lung cancer (dated by TCRdb to 2016 to 2019). About the study as a whole: Objective responses occurred in 18% of enrolled patients, and roughly 30% achieved disease control. The research as a whole found: After treatment with radiotherapy and ipilimumab, TCR clones that originated in tumors expanded in peripheral blood. Increased serum interferon-beta after radiation, together with early dynamic changes in blood T cell clones, were reported to be the strongest predictors of response.

This clone appeared once. Its antigen has not been determined. Within one base of it there is no much larger clone, and no base qualities were kept. In this study, focal radiation therapy paired with CTLA-4 blockade (ipilimumab) was tested in patients who had chemo-refractory metastatic non-small-cell lung cancer. Receptor libraries were prepared by the immunoSEQ multiplex PCR assay. The table comes from immuneACCESS by way of TCRdb, which keeps in-frame sequences with V and J called. Part of the clones is missing from these tables; in studies checked, under half for an unresolved V gene and the rest for unknown reasons. The sample table holds some 32,000 clones, of which less than 75% were seen once. Less than 4% of the sample lies in the top ten. Measured from the cysteine to the phenylalanine, the CDR3 is 15 residues long. Only the CDR3 DNA is retained, 45 bases long and in frame from the first base. The germline V gene gives CDR1 as SQVTM and CDR2 as ANQGSEA. V lost 0 bases and J lost 3 bases, and the count of bases not matched to a germline gene is 7.

Recombination joined TRBV29-1 with TRBJ1-2, with 7 bases matching TRBD1. The sample here was peripheral blood, taken from a patient treated with radiotherapy plus ipilimumab. This TCR came from a human donor with non-small cell lung cancer who had stable disease on radiotherapy plus ipilimumab. The DNA sequence is TGCAGCGTTGAAGATCGGGGACAGAAGTACTATGGCTACACCTTC. Translated, this gives CSVEDRGQKYYGYTF.